This T cell receptor beta chain is drawn from a study of blood T cell repertoires in COVID-19. In the authors' workflow: By means of reference gene primer amplification, nucleated cell counts were estimated. Data came from immunoSEQ multiplex PCR; TCRdb stores just in-frame clones and leaves some out. Clone size and V and J calls were adopted from that table, with D and trimming inferred from the DNA. The sample consists of 100,000 to 150,000 clones, about 85% of them appearing once. Trimming cost V 6 bases and J 3 bases, with 3 bases left between them. The germline CDR1 and CDR2 sequences are DFQATT and SNEGSKA (reference sequence). CDR3 length: 10 residues.

The sample was peripheral blood. The TCR originated in a man aged 65-85 years with acute or convalescent COVID-19. The rearrangement uses TRBV20-1 and TRBJ2-1; no clear D gene. Written as DNA, the CDR3 is TGCAGTGCCTACTACAATGAGCAGTTCTTC. Translation: CSAYYNEQFF.